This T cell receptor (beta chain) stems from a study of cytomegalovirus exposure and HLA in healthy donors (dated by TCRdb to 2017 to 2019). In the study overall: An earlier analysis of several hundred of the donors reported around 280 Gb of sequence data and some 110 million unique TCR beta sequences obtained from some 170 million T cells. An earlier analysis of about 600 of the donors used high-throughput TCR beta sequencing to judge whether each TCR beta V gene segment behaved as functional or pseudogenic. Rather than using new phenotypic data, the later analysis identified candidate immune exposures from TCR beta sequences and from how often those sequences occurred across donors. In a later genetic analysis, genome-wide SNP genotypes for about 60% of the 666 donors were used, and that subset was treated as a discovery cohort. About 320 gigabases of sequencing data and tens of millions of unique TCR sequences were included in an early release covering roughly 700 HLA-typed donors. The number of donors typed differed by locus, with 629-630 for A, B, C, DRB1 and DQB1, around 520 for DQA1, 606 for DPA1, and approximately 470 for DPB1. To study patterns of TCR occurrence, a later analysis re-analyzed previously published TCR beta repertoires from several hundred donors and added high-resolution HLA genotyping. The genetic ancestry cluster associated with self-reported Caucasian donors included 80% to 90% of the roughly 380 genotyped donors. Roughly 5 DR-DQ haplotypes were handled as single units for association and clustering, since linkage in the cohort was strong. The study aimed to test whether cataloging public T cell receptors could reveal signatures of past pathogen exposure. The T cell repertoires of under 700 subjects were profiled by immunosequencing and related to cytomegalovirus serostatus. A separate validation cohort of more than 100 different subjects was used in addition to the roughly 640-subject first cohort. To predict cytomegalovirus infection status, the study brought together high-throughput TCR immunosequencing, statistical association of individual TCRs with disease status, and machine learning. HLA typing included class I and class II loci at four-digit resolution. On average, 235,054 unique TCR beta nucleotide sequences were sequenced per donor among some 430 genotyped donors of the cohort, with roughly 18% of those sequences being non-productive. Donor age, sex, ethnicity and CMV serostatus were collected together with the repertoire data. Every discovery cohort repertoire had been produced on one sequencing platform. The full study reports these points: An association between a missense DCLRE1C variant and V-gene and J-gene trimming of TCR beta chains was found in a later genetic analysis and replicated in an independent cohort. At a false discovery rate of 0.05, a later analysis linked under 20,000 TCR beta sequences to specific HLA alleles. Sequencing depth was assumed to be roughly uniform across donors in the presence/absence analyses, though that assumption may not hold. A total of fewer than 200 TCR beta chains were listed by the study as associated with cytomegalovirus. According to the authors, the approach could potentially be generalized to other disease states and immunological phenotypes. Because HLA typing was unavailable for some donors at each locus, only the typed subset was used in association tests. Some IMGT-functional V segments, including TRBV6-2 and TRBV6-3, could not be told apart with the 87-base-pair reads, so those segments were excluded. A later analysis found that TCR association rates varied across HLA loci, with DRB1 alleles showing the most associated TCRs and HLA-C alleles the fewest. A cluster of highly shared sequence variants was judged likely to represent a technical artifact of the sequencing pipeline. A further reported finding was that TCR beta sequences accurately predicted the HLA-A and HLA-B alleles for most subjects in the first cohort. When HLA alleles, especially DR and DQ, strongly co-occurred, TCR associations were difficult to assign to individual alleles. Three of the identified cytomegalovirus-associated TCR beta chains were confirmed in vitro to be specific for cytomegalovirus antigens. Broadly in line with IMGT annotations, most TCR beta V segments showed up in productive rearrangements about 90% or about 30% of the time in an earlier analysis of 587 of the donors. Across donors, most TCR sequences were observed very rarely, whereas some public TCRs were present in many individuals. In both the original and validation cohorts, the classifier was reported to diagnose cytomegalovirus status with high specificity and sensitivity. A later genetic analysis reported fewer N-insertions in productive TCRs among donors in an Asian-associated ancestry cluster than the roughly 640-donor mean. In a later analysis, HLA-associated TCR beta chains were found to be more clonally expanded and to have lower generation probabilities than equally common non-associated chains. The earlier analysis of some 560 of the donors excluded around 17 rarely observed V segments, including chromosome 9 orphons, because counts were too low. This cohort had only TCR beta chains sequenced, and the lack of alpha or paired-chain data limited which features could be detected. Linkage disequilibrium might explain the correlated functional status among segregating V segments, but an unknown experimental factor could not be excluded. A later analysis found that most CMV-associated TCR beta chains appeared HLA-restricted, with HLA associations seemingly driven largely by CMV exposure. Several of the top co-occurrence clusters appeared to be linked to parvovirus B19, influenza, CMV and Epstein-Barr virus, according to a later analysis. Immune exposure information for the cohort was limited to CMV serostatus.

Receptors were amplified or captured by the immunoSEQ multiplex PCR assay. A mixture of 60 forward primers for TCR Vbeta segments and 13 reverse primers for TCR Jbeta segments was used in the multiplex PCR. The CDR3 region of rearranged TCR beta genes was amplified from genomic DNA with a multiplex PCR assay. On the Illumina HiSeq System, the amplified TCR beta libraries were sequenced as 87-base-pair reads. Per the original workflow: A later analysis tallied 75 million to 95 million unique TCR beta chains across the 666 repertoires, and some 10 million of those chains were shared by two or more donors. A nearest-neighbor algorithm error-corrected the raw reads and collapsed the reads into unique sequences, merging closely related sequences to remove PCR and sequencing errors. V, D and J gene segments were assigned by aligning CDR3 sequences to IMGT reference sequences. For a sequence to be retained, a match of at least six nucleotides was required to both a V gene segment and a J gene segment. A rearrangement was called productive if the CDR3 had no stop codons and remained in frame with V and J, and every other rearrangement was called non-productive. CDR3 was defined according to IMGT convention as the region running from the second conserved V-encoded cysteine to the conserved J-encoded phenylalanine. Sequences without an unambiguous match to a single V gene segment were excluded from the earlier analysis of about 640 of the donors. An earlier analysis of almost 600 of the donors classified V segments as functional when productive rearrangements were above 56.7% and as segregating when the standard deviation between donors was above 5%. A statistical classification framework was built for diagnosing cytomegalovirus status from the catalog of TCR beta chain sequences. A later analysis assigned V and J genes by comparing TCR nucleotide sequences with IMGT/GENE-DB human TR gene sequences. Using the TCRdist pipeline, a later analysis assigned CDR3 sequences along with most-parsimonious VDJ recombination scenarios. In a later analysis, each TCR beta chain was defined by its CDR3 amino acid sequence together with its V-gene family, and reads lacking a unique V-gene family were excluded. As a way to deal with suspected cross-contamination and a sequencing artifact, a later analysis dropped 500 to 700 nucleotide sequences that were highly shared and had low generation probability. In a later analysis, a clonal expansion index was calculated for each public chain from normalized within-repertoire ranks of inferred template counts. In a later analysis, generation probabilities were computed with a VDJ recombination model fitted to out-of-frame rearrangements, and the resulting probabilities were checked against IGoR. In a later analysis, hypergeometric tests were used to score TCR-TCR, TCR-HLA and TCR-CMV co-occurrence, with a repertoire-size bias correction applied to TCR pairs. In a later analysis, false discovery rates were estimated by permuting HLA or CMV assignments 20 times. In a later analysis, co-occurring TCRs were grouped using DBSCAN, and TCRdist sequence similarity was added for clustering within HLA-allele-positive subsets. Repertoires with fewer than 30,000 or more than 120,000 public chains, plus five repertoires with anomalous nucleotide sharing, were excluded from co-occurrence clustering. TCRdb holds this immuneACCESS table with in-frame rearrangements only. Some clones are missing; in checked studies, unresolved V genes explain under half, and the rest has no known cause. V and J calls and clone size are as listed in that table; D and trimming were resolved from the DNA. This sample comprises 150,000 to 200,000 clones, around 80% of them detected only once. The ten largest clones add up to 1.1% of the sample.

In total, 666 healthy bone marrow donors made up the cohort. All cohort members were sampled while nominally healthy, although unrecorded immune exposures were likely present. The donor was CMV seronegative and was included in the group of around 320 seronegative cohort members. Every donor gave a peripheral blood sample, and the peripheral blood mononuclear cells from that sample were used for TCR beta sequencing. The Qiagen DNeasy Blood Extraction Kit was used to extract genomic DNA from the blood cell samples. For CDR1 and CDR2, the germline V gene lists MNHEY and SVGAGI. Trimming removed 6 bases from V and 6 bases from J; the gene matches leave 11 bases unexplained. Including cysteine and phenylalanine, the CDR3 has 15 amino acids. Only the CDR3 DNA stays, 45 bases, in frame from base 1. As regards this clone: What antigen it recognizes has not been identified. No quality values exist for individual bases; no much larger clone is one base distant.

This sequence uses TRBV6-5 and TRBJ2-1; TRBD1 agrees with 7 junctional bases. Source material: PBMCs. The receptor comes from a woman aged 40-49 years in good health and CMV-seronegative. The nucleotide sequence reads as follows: TGTGCCAGCAGGGGACAGAAAAGGGTCGGCAATGAGCAGTTCTTC. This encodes CASRGQKRVGNEQFF.